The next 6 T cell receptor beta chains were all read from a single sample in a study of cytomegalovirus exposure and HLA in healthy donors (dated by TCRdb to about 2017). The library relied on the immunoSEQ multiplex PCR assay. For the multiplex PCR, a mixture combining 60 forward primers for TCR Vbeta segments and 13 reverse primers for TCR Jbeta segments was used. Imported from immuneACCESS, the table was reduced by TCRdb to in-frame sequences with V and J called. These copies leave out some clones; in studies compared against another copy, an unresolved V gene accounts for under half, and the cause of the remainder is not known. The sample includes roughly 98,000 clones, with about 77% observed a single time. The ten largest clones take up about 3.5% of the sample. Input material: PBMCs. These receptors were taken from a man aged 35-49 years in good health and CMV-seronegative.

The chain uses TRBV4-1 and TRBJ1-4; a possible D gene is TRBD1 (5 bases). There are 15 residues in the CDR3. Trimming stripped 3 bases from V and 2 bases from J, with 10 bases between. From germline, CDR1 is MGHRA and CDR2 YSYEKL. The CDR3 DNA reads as TGCGCCAGCAGCCAGGCAGGGATGACTAATGAAAAACTGTTTTTT. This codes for CASSQAGMTNEKLFF.

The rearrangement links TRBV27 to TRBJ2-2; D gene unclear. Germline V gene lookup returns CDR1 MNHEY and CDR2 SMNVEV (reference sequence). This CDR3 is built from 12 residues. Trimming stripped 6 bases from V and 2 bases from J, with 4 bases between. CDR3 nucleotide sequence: TGTGCCAGCAGACATAACACCGGGGAGCTGTTTTTT. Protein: CASRHNTGELFF.

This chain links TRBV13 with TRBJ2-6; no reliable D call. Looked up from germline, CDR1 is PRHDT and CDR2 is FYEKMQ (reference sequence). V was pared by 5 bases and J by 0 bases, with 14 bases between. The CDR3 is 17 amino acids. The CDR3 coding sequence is TGTGCCAGCAGCCGCCGACATATCAGCTCTGGGGCCAACGTCCTGACTTTC. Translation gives CASSRRHISSGANVLTF.

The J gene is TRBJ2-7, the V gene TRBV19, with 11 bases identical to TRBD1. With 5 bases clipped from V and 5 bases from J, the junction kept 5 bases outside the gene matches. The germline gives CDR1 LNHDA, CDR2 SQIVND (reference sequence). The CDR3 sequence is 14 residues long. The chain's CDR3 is CASSDPGQGDEQYF. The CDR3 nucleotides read TGTGCCAGTAGTGACCCGGGACAGGGGGACGAGCAGTACTTC.

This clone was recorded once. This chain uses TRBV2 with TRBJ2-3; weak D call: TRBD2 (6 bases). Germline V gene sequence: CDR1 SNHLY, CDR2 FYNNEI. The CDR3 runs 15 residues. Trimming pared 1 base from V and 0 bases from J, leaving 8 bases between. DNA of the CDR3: TGTGCCAGCAGTGAAGAGGAGGGGAGCACAGATACGCAGTATTTT. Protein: CASSEEEGSTDTQYF.

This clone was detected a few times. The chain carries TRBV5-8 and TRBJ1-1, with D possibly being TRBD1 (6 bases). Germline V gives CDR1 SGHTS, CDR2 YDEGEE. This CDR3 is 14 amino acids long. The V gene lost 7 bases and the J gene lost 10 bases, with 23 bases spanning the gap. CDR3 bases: TGTGCCAGCGGGACCGGGACAACTGAAATAACAGCTTTCTTT. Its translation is CASGTGTTEITAFF.